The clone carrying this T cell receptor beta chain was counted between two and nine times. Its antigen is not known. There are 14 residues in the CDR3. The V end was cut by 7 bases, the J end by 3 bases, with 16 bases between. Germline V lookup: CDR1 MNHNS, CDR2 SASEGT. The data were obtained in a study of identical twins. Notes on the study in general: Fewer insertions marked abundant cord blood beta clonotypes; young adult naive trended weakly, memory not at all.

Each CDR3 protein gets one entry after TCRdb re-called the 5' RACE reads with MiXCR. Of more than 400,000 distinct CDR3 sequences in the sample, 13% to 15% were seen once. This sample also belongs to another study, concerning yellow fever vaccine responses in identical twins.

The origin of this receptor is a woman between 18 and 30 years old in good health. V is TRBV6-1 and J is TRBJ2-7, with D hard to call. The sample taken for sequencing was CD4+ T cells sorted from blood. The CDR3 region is CASTQAGAVYEQYF. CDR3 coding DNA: TGTGCCAGCACCCAGGCAGGCGCCGTCTACGAGCAGTACTTC.